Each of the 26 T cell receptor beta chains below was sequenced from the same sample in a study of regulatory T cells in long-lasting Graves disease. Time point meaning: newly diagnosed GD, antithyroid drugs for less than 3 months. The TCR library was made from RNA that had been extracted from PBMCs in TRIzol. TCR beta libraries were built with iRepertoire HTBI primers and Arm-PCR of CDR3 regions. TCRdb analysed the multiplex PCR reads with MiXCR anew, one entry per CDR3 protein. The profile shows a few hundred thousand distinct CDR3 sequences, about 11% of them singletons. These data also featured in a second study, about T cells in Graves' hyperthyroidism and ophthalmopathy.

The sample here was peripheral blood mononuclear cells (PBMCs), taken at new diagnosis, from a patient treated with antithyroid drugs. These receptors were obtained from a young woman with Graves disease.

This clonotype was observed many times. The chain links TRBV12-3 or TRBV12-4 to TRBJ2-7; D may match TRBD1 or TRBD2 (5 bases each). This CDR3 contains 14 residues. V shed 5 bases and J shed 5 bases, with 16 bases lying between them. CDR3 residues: CASSPRGIGNEQYV. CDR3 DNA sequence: TGTGCCAGCAGTCCGAGGGGAATCGGCAACGAGCAGTACGTC.

CDR3 nucleotides: TGTGCCAGCAGGAGTACTAGCGGAGGCACAGATACGCAGTATTTT. Its translation: CASRSTSGGTDTQYF. V is TRBV25-1 and J is TRBJ2-3; 8 nucleotides line up with TRBD2. This CDR3 comprises 15 residues. Germline-derived CDR1 and CDR2 are MGHDK and SYGVNS. The V and J ends lost 6 bases and 1 base, in that order; junction bases with no gene match: 6.

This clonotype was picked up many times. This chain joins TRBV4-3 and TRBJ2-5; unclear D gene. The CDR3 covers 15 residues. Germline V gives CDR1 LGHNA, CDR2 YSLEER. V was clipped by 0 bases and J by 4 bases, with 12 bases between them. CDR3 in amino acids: CASSQETGPLETQYF. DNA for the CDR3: TGCGCCAGCAGCCAAGAGACTGGTCCCCTAGAGACCCAGTACTTC.

CDR3 region: CASSLGQGHEQFF. CDR3 in DNA: TGTGCCAGCAGCTTAGGACAGGGTCATGAGCAGTTCTTC. The chain couples TRBV7-2 to TRBJ2-1; TRBD1 aligns across 7 bases. The CDR3 consists of 13 residues. The V gene's germline CDR1 is SGHTA and CDR2 FQGNSA. V was pared by 1 base and J by 8 bases, with 2 bases of the junction left unmatched.

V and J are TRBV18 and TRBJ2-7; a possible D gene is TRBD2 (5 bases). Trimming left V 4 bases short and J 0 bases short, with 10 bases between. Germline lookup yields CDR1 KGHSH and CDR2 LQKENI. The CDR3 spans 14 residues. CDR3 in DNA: TGTGCCAGCTCACGTTCAGCGGACTCCTACGAGCAGTACTTC. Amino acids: CASSRSADSYEQYF.

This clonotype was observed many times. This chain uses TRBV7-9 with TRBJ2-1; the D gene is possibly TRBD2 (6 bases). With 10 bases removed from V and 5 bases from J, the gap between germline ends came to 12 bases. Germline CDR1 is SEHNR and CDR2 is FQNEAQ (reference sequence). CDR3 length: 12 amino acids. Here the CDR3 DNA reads TGTGCCACGAGGGACTCGCACAATGAGCAGTTCTTC. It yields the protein CATRDSHNEQFF.

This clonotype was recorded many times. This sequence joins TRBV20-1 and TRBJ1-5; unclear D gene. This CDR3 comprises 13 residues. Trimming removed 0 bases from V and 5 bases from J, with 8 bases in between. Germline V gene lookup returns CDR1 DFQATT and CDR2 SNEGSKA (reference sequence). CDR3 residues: CSARDIGDQPQHF. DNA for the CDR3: TGCAGTGCTAGAGACATTGGCGATCAGCCCCAGCATTTT.

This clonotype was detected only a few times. DNA for the CDR3: TGTGCCAGCAAGCCCCTATGGGGTTGGCCCCAGCATTTT. Translation gives CASKPLWGWPQHF. J is TRBJ1-5 and V is TRBV6-1; D call uncertain. The ends were cut back, 7 bases at V and 9 bases at J, with 16 bases in the middle. CDR1 MNHNS and CDR2 SASEGT come from the germline V gene. The CDR3 covers 13 residues.

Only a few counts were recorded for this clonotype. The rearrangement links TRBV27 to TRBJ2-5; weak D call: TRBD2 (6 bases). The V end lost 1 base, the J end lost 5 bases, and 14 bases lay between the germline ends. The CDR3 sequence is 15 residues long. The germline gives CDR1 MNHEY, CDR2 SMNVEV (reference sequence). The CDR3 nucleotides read TGTGCCAGCAGTTTATACCGCGGGGTTCGGGAGACCCAGTACTTC. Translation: CASSLYRGVRETQYF.

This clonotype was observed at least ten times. CDR3 coding DNA: TGTGCCAGCAGCTTATTAACATGGAACACTGAAGCTTTCTTT. Protein: CASSLLTWNTEAFF. The chain employs TRBV7-9 and TRBJ1-1; D not certain. This CDR3 has 14 amino acids. Germline CDR1 and CDR2: SEHNR and FQNEAQ (reference sequence). V lost 2 bases, J lost 1 base, and 8 bases lay in between.

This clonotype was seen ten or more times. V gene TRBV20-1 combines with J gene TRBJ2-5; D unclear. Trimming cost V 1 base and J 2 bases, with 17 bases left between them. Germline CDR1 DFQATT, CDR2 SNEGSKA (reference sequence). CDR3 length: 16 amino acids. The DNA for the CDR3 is TGCAGTGCTAGAGGGTGGTCCTCGGCCGGGCAAGAGACCCAGTACTTC. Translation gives CSARGWSSAGQETQYF.

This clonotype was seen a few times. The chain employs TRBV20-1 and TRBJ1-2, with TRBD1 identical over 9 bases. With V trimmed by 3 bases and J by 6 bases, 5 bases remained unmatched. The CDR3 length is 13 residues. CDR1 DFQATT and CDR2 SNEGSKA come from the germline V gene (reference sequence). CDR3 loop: CSAREGDRDGYTF. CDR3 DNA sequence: TGCAGTGCTAGGGAGGGGGACAGGGATGGCTACACCTTC.

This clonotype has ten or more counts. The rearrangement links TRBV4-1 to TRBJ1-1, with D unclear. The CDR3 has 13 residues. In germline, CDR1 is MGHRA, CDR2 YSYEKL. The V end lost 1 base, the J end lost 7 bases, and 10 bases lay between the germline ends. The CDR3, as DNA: TGCGCCAGCAGCCAAGTCGGCGTCTTTGAAGCTTTCTTT. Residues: CASSQVGVFEAFF.

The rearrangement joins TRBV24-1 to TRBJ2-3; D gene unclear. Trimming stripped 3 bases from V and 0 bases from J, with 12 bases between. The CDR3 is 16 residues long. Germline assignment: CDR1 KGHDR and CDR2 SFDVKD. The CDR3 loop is CATSDTPTQSTDTQYF. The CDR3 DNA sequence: TGTGCCACCAGTGATACACCAACGCAGAGCACAGATACGCAGTATTTT.

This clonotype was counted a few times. In nucleotides, the CDR3 is TGTGCCAGCAGCCCTCCTCACCCGGGACTAGTATCGCACGAGCAGTACTTC. Amino acid sequence: CASSPPHPGLVSHEQYF. This chain joins TRBV7-2 and TRBJ2-7; 8 nucleotides align to TRBD2. CDR3 length: 17 residues. Germline loops: CDR1 SGHTA, CDR2 FQGNSA. Losses at the gene ends were 5 bases for V and 5 bases for J; bases not matched to a gene: 17.

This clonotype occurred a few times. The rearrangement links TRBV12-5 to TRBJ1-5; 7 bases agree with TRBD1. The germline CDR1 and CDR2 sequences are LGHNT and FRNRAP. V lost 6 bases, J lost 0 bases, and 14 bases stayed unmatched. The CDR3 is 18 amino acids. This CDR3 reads CASGSLPGQSNSNQPQHF. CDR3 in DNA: TGTGCTAGTGGGTCACTCCCGGGACAGTCTAATAGCAATCAGCCCCAGCATTTT. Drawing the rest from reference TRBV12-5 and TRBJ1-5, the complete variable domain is DARVTQTPRHKVTEMGQEVTMRCQPILGHNTVFWYRQTMMQGLELLAYFRNRAPLDDSGMPKDRFSAEMPDATLATLKIQPSEPRDSAVYFCASGSLPGQSNSNQPQHFGDGTRLSIL.

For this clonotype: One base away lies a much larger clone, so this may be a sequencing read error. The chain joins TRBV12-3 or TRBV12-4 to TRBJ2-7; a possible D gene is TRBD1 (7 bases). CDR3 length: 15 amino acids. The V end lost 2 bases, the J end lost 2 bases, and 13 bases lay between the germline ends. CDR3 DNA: TGTGCCAGCAGTTTACGACAGGGAGGCCCCTACGAGCAGTACTTC. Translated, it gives CASSLRQGGPYEQYF.

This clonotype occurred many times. CDR3 protein: CASSPFIREAGQPQHF. Here the CDR3 DNA reads TGTGCCAGCTCACCTTTCATACGGGAGGCGGGTCAGCCCCAGCATTTT. The genes are TRBV18 and TRBJ1-5; D is unresolved. Trimming stripped 3 bases from V and 6 bases from J, with 18 bases between. The CDR3 runs to 16 residues. Per germline, CDR1 KGHSH and CDR2 LQKENI. Full variable domain (rest looked up from reference TRBV18 and TRBJ1-5): NAGVMQNPRHLVRRRGQEARLRCSPMKGHSHVYWYRQLPEEGLKFMVYLQKENIIDESGMPKERFSAEFPKEGPSILRIQQVVRGDSAAYFCASSPFIREAGQPQHFGDGTRLSIL.

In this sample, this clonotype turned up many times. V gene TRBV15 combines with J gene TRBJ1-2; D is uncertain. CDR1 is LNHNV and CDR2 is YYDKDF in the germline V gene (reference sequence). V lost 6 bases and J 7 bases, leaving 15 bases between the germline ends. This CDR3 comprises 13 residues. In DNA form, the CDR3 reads TGTGCCACCAGTAATGAGCGACACACTGGCTACACCTTC. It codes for CATSNERHTGYTF.

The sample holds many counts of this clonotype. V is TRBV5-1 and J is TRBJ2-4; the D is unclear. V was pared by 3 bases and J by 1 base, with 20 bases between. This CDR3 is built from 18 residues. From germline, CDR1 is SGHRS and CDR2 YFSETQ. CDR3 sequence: CASSWDVGDRVAKNIQYF. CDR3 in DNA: TGCGCCAGCAGCTGGGATGTTGGAGATCGGGTGGCCAAAAACATTCAGTACTTC.

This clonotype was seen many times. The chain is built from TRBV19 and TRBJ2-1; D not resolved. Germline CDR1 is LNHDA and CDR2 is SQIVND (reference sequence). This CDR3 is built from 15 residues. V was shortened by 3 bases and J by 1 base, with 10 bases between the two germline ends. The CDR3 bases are TGTGCCAGTAGTATTTTGTTAGCTTCCTACAATGAGCAGTTCTTC. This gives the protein CASSILLASYNEQFF.

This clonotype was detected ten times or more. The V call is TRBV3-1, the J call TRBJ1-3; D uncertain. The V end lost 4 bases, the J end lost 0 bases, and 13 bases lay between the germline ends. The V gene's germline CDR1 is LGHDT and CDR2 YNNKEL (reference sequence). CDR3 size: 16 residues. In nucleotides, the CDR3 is TGTGCCAGCAGCCCCACCCCCTCTATCTCTGGAAACACCATATATTTT. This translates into CASSPTPSISGNTIYF.

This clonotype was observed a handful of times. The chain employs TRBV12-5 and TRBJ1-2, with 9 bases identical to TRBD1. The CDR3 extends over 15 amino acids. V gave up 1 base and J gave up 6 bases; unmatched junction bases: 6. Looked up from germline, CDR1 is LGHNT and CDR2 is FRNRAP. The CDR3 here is CASGLGTGVVNGYTF. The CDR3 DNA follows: TGTGCTAGTGGTTTGGGGACAGGGGTTGTTAATGGCTACACCTTC.

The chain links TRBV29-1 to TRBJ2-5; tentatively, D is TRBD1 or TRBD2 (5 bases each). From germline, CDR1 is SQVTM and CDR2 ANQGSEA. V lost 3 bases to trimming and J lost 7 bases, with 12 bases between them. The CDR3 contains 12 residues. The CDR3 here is CSVDLLGGTQYF. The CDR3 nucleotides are TGCAGCGTTGACTTACTTGGGGGGACCCAGTACTTC.

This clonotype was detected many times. The DNA for the CDR3 is TGCGCCAGCAGTGGGGCCCGAGGCACCGGGGAGCTGTTTTTT. Its protein product is CASSGARGTGELFF. The chain has TRBV10-2 and TRBJ2-2; no firm D call. V was cut by 4 bases and J by 4 bases, with 10 bases left in between. Looked up from germline, CDR1 is WSHSY and CDR2 is SAAADI. This CDR3 comprises 14 residues.

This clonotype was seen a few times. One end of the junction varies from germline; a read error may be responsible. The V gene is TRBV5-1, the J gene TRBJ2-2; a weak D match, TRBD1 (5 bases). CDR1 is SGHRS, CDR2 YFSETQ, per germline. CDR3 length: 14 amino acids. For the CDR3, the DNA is TGCACCAGCAGCTTGGAAGGGGTAACCGGGGAGCTGTTTTTT. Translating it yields CTSSLEGVTGELFF.